This is a list of T cell receptor beta chains from one sample in a study of shared clonotypes between healthy human individuals. Repertoires were generated with immunoSEQ multiplex PCR, while TCRdb's copy carries only in-frame clones and drops some. The table includes more than 2,000,000 clones, over 85% detected once. The sequenced material came from naive CD4+ T cells sorted from blood. These receptors originate from a man younger than 35 in good health. CDR3s include the opening cysteine and the closing phenylalanine or tryptophan. A D gene is named only where the DNA matches it firmly. Where a row states a size, it is once, few, many or the class of an expanded clone; other rows omit it.

.,TRBV6-6,TRBJ2-7,TRBD2,CASSQRGGPYEQYF,TGTGCCAGCAGCCAGCGGGGGGGCCCGTACGAGCAGTACTTC
.,TRBV11-2,TRBJ1-1,.,CASSPTGPRTEAFF,TGTGCCAGCAGCCCCACGGGGCCGCGGACTGAAGCTTTCTTT
.,TRBV10-1,TRBJ2-1,TRBD2,CASSPGTSGIGREQFF,TGCGCCAGCAGTCCCGGGACTAGCGGGATTGGGCGTGAGCAGTTCTTC
few,TRBV30,TRBJ1-1,.,CAWSVQWSEAFF,TGTGCCTGGAGTGTACAGTGGTCTGAAGCTTTCTTT
.,TRBV6-5,TRBJ1-5,TRBD1,CASSRDRGQDQPQHF,TGTGCCAGCAGCCGGGACAGGGGGCAAGATCAGCCCCAGCATTTT
.,TRBV6-5,TRBJ1-2,.,CASSTGRNDGYTF,TGTGCCAGCAGTACGGGCCGGAATGATGGCTACACCTTC
once,TRBV20-1,TRBJ2-5,.,CSAERTQYF,TGCAGTGCTGAGAGGACCCAGTACTTC
.,TRBV6-1,TRBJ2-4,.,CASSEVSRGTDKNIQYF,TGTGCCAGCAGTGAAGTTTCTCGCGGGACAGACAAAAACATTCAGTACTTC
.,TRBV5-6,TRBJ1-2,TRBD1,CASSGRTGGGYGYTF,TGTGCCAGCAGCGGAAGGACAGGGGGAGGATATGGCTACACCTTC
.,TRBV6-1,TRBJ1-2,.,CASSDTGYGYTF,TGTGCCAGCAGTGATACGGGATATGGCTACACCTTC